This T cell receptor (beta chain) was sequenced during a study of beta chain features in type 1 diabetes. Across the whole study: Cell yields, gender and age were similar in healthy donors and patients. The study examined roughly 110,000,000 sorted cells across all samples.

CD4+ cells of the naive, central memory, regulatory and stem cell-like memory types were sorted via CD45RO/CCR7/CD25/CD127/CD95/CD27. This clone was found a few times. Antigen specificity is unknown. Expressed TCRB transcripts got sequenced, as all isolated RNA was reverse transcribed. Deep immunoSEQ sequencing covered naive, central memory and regulatory T cell samples. Generated by immunoSEQ multiplex PCR, the TCRdb table keeps only in-frame clones and is missing some. Altogether 130,000 or so clones are present, 9% being singletons, with the ten largest covering under 0.9%. General observations from the study: Shorter TCRB CDR3s, moderately but significantly so, marked every one of the four CD4+ subsets in Type 1 diabetes patients.

The CDR3 is 19 residues long. This receptor was taken from a man aged 25 to 45 with type 1 diabetes. The chain joins TRBV21-1 to TRBJ2-6; the listed D gene, TRBD1, was not tested against the DNA. TRBV21-1 is flagged as a pseudogene. The sample comprised central memory CD4+ T cells from blood. The DNA of the CDR3 is TGTGCCAGCAGCAAAGCGCACGGGACAGGGCTCTCTGGGGCCAACGTCCTGACTTTC. Translating gives CASSKAHGTGLSGANVLTF.